One sample yielded the 14 T cell receptor beta chains listed below, sequenced in a study of T cells after yellow fever vaccination. TCRdb re-derived calls from the 5' RACE reads in MiXCR, one entry per CDR3 protein. The sample contains under 300,000 distinct CDR3 sequences, around 6.7% of which appear only once. The input for sequencing was CD4+ T cells sorted from PBMCs, taken on the day of the yellow fever booster vaccination. The receptors originated from a man aged 25 to 40 who received the YFV17D yellow fever vaccine.

The chain recombines TRBV20-1 with TRBJ2-2; D unresolved. There are 13 residues in the CDR3. Looked up from germline, CDR1 is DFQATT and CDR2 is SNEGSKA (reference sequence). V was cut by 6 bases and J by 1 base, with 9 bases left in between. The CDR3 nucleotides read TGCAGTGCCCTTAGGAGGAACACCGGGGAGCTGTTTTTT. Translation gives CSALRRNTGELFF.

This clonotype came up many times. The chain couples TRBV20-1 to TRBJ2-7; D uncertain. Germline-derived CDR1 and CDR2 are DFQATT and SNEGSKA (reference sequence). The CDR3 is 11 residues long. The V and J ends lost 1 base and 7 bases respectively, with 8 bases between them. CDR3 region: CSARVAEEQYF. The CDR3 region has the DNA TGCAGTGCTAGAGTGGCCGAAGAGCAGTACTTC.

This clonotype was counted at least ten times. V usage is TRBV19 and J usage is TRBJ2-1; 7 bases fit TRBD1. This CDR3 has 15 residues. Germline V gene sequence: CDR1 LNHDA, CDR2 SQIVND (reference sequence). The ends lost 8 bases at V and 2 bases at J; junction bases unmatched: 9. The CDR3: CASANRDSPYNEQFF. The CDR3 DNA reads TGTGCCAGTGCCAACCGGGACAGTCCCTACAATGAGCAGTTCTTC.

This clonotype was detected only a few times. The chain couples TRBV20-1 to TRBJ2-2, with TRBD1 matching 8 bases. The V gene's germline CDR1 is DFQATT and CDR2 SNEGSKA (reference sequence). V lost 0 bases, J lost 4 bases, and 7 bases stayed unmatched. The CDR3 is 16 amino acids. The CDR3 region is CSARDARTGPTGELFF. The CDR3 DNA sequence: TGCAGTGCTAGAGATGCTCGGACAGGGCCCACCGGGGAGCTGTTTTTT.

This clonotype was counted at least ten times. Here the CDR3 reads CASSLQSAGDGYTF. The CDR3 region has the DNA TGTGCCAGCAGCTTACAGTCGGCAGGGGATGGCTACACCTTC. The chain recombines TRBV7-3 with TRBJ1-2; a weak D match, TRBD1 (6 bases). CDR1 SGHTA and CDR2 FQGTGA come from the germline V gene. The CDR3 has 14 residues. Between the trimmed V and J ends, which lost 2 bases and 6 bases, there was a span of 13 bases.

This chain connects TRBV12-3 or TRBV12-4 to TRBJ2-5; perhaps TRBD2 as D (6 bases). The CDR3 spans 13 residues. V was trimmed by 3 bases and J by 5 bases, leaving 10 bases between them. CDR3 DNA sequence: TGTGCCAGCAGTTTGACTAGGTGGGAGACCCAGTACTTC. Translating it yields CASSLTRWETQYF.

CDR3 protein: CSCPGAGSPLHF. The CDR3 DNA reads TGCAGTTGCCCCGGGGCGGGATCACCCCTCCACTTT. The V call is TRBV20-1, the J call TRBJ1-6; possible D gene TRBD1, 5 bases. The CDR3 totals 12 residues. V was shortened by 8 bases and J by 10 bases, with 15 bases between the two germline ends. Per the germline V gene, CDR1 is DFQATT and CDR2 is SNEGSKA (reference sequence).

At least ten counts were recorded for this clonotype. The chain employs TRBV5-1 and TRBJ2-2; 7 nucleotides line up with TRBD1. V lost 4 bases and J lost 3; bases outside the gene matches: 6. Germline V lookup: CDR1 SGHRS, CDR2 YFSETQ. The CDR3 has 15 amino acids. CDR3 in amino acids: CASSQGTADTGELFF. CDR3 nucleotides: TGCGCCAGCAGCCAGGGGACAGCGGACACCGGGGAGCTGTTTTTT.

There are a few counts of this clonotype. The chain employs TRBV19 and TRBJ2-1, with 13 bases that match TRBD2. CDR3 length equals 15 residues. Trimming removed 7 bases from V and 8 bases from J; junction bases left unmatched: 8. Germline V CDR1 and CDR2: LNHDA, SQIVND (reference sequence). The DNA for the CDR3 is TGTGCCAGTAACAATCCGGGACTAGCGGGACATGAGCAGTTCTTC. Residues: CASNNPGLAGHEQFF. Full variable domain (missing parts from reference TRBV19 and TRBJ2-1): DGGITQSPKYLFRKEGQNVTLSCEQNLNHDAMYWYRQDPGQGLRLIYYSQIVNDFQKGDIAEGYSVSREKKESFPLTVTSAQKNPTAFYLCASNNPGLAGHEQFFGPGTRLTVL.

This clonotype was recorded many times. The chain joins TRBV24-1 to TRBJ2-2; 9 bases are a match to TRBD1. The CDR3 is 16 residues long. The ends lost 4 bases at V and 4 bases at J; junction bases unmatched: 6. Germline lookup yields CDR1 KGHDR and CDR2 SFDVKD. The CDR3 spells CATSDSGTGSTGELFF. CDR3 nucleotides: TGTGCCACCAGTGACTCCGGGACAGGGTCCACCGGGGAGCTGTTTTTT.

This clonotype has only a few counts. The rearrangement links TRBV7-8 to TRBJ2-7; D gene uncertain. Germline CDR1 is SGHVS and CDR2 is FQNEAQ. V dropped 2 bases and J dropped 3 bases, with 20 bases sitting between them. The CDR3 runs 17 residues. Written as DNA, the CDR3 is TGTGCCAGCAGCTTAACTCTAGGTCGATCACAAGTCTACGAGCAGTACTTC. Protein product: CASSLTLGRSQVYEQYF.

This clonotype showed up just a few times. V usage is TRBV20-1 and J usage is TRBJ2-3, with D hard to call. CDR1 and CDR2 (germline): DFQATT, SNEGSKA (reference sequence). The CDR3 loop spans 16 amino acids. V was clipped by 3 bases and J by 0 bases, with 16 bases between them. In DNA, the CDR3 is TGCAGTGCTAGGACGGACCCCGGACGGAGCACAGATACGCAGTATTTT. As protein: CSARTDPGRSTDTQYF.

This clonotype was seen more than once but under ten times. The chain has TRBV9 and TRBJ2-7; D perhaps matches TRBD1 (6 bases). Trimming removed 0 bases from V and 0 bases from J, with 10 bases in between. The CDR3 covers 15 residues. Germline V lookup: CDR1 SGDLS, CDR2 YYNGEE. CDR3 amino acids: CASSVGGTYSYEQYF. The CDR3 DNA follows: TGTGCCAGCAGCGTAGGAGGGACATACTCCTACGAGCAGTACTTC.

There are a few counts of this clonotype. This chain links TRBV7-2 with TRBJ2-7, with TRBD2 identical over 7 bases. The germline CDR1 and CDR2 sequences are SGHTA and FQGNSA. The CDR3 sequence is 14 residues long. Trimming took 5 bases from V and 2 from J; bases not matched to a gene: 6. CDR3 coding DNA: TGTGCCAGCAGCGTCTCTAGCGGCGCCTACGAGCAGTACTTC. Its translation: CASSVSSGAYEQYF. Full variable domain (missing parts from reference TRBV7-2 and TRBJ2-7): GAGVSQSPSNKVTEKGKDVELRCDPISGHTALYWYRQSLGQGLEFLIYFQGNSAPDKSGLPSDRFSAERTGGSVSTLTIQRTQQEDSAVYLCASSVSSGAYEQYFGPGTRLTVT.